Following are 17 T cell receptor beta chains from one sample sequenced in a study of tumour-infiltrating T cells in Burkitt lymphoma. TCRdb's copy holds only in-frame clones and misses some; the assay was immunoSEQ multiplex PCR. The sample yields about 1,600 clones, over 10% seen once. Sequences were obtained from tumor tissue. These receptor sequences come from a human donor with Burkitt lymphoma.

V gene TRBV7-9 combines with J gene TRBJ2-7, with D perhaps TRBD1 (6 bases). This CDR3 spans 15 amino acids. The germline V and J ends were trimmed by 1 base and 2 bases, with 12 bases remaining between them. CDR1 and CDR2 (germline): SEHNR, FQNEAQ (reference sequence). The CDR3 spells CASSLVTGLPYEQYF. CDR3 coding DNA: TGTGCCAGCAGCTTAGTGACAGGCCTACCCTACGAGCAGTACTTC. Full variable domain (rest looked up from reference TRBV7-9 and TRBJ2-7): DTGVSQNPRHKITKRGQNVTFRCDPISEHNRLYWYRQTLGQGPEFLTYFQNEAQLEKSRLLSDRFSAERPKGSFSTLEIQRTEQGDSAMYLCASSLVTGLPYEQYFGPGTRLTVT.

The V gene is TRBV19, the J gene TRBJ2-7, with D perhaps assigned TRBD1 or TRBD2 (5 bases each). CDR1 LNHDA and CDR2 SQIVND come from the germline V gene (reference sequence). V shed 7 bases and J shed 3 bases, with 16 bases lying between them. The CDR3 contains 14 residues. CDR3 in amino acids: CASTPTWDVYEQYF. The CDR3 nucleotides are TGTGCCAGTACTCCTACTTGGGACGTCTACGAGCAGTACTTC.

This clone was found a few times. V and J are TRBV19 and TRBJ2-3; 12 bases align to TRBD2. Losses at the gene ends were 7 bases for V and 5 bases for J; bases not matched to a gene: 7. Germline V gene lookup returns CDR1 LNHDA and CDR2 SQIVND (reference sequence). The CDR3 runs 15 residues. The CDR3 coding sequence is TGTGCCAGTACCCTGACTAGCGGGAGAGGAGATACGCAGTATTTT. As protein: CASTLTSGRGDTQYF.

Only a few counts were recorded for this clone. This chain joins TRBV19 and TRBJ2-2; no clear D gene. CDR3 size: 13 residues. Germline CDR1 and CDR2: LNHDA and SQIVND (reference sequence). V was shortened by 2 bases and J by 7 bases, with 8 bases between the two germline ends. The CDR3: CASSIRAIGELFF. CDR3 in DNA: TGTGCCAGTAGTATACGGGCGATCGGGGAGCTGTTTTTT.

This clone has a handful of counts. This chain links TRBV11-2 with TRBJ2-1; 10 bases agree with TRBD2. Germline V gene sequence: CDR1 SGHAT, CDR2 FQNNGV. V gave up 4 bases and J gave up 10 bases; unmatched junction bases: 4. The CDR3 length is 13 residues. CDR3: CASSSLTSGEQFF. CDR3 nucleotides: TGTGCCAGCAGCTCCCTGACTAGCGGGGAGCAGTTCTTC.

This clone was detected a few times. This sequence joins TRBV30 and TRBJ1-6; possibly TRBD1 for D (5 bases). Trimming removed 2 bases at V and 10 bases at J, with 18 bases between. The germline V gene has CDR1 GTSNPN and CDR2 SVGIG (reference sequence). The CDR3 is 15 residues long. The CDR3, as DNA: TGTGCCTGGAGTCCCCTACAGGTCCCTCGGTCACCCCTCCACTTT. Amino acids: CAWSPLQVPRSPLHF. Combining the CDR3 with reference TRBV30 and TRBJ1-6 gives the whole variable domain SQTIHQWPATLVQPVGSPLSLECTVEGTSNPNLYWYRQAAGRGLQLLFYSVGIGQISSEVPQNLSASRPQDRQFILSSKKLLLSDSGFYLCAWSPLQVPRSPLHFGNGTRLTVT.

This clone was observed a handful of times. The V and J genes are TRBV7-9 and TRBJ1-2, with D unresolved. CDR1 is SEHNR and CDR2 is FQNEAQ in the germline V gene (reference sequence). This CDR3 has 13 residues. Deletions cut 1 base from V and 6 bases from J, with 9 bases between. CDR3 DNA sequence: TGTGCCAGCAGCTTAGTTTCAGTGGATGGCTACACCTTC. Protein: CASSLVSVDGYTF.

This chain links TRBV28 with TRBJ2-7, with TRBD2 matching 9 bases. The CDR3 has 16 residues. The germline V gene encodes CDR1 MDHEN and CDR2 SYDVKM. V trimming: 5 bases; J trimming: 1 base; junction bases outside the gene matches: 9. The CDR3 loop is CASSPSLAGRSYEQYF. The CDR3 bases are TGTGCCAGCAGTCCTTCACTAGCGGGCCGTTCCTACGAGCAGTACTTC.

The V call is TRBV5-1, the J call TRBJ2-3; 8 bases line up with TRBD2. Per the germline V gene, CDR1 is SGHRS and CDR2 is YFSETQ. The V and J ends lost 4 bases and 2 bases, in that order; junction bases with no gene match: 9. The CDR3 has 16 amino acids. CDR3 in DNA: TGCGCCAGCAGCCCCACCGGGACTAGTTTCACAGATACGCAGTATTTT. This codes for CASSPTGTSFTDTQYF. Full variable domain (outside the CDR3, taken from reference TRBV5-1 and TRBJ2-3): KAGVTQTPRYLIKTRGQQVTLSCSPISGHRSVSWYQQTPGQGLQFLFEYFSETQRNKGNFPGRFSGRQFSNSRSEMNVSTLELGDSALYLCASSPTGTSFTDTQYFGPGTRLTVL.

Turning to this clone: The sample holds other DNA sequences that translate to the same CDR3. The rearrangement uses TRBV4-3 and TRBJ1-1, with a tentative D call TRBD1 (6 bases). Germline assignment: CDR1 LGHNA and CDR2 YSLEER. V shed 6 bases and J shed 1 base, with 12 bases lying between them. The CDR3 is 14 amino acids. This CDR3 reads CASRLRGGNTEAFF. CDR3 coding DNA: TGCGCCAGCAGGCTGCGAGGGGGGAACACTGAAGCTTTCTTT.

The rearrangement links TRBV2 to TRBJ2-5; 8 nucleotides match TRBD2. Germline V gene sequence: CDR1 SNHLY, CDR2 FYNNEI. This CDR3 region has 13 residues. The junction had 5 bases not matched to a gene; V was cut back by 10 bases and J by 1 base. Here the CDR3 DNA reads TGTGCCATAAGCGGGGGCTTCCAAGAGACCCAGTACTTC. It specifies CAISGGFQETQYF.

In this sample, this clone turned up a few times. The rearrangement joins TRBV16 to TRBJ2-7, with D perhaps TRBD2 (6 bases). Per germline, CDR1 KGHSY and CDR2 FQNENV. The CDR3 loop spans 16 amino acids. V lost 4 bases and J 3 bases, leaving 19 bases between the germline ends. In nucleotides, the CDR3 is TGTGCCAGCAGCCCCTTCCGCTTGACGGGGGTCTACGAGCAGTACTTC. Amino acids: CASSPFRLTGVYEQYF.

This chain links TRBV18 with TRBJ2-5; no reliable D call. The assigned J gene may be wrong: the sequence end matches TRBJ2-7 better. In germline, CDR1 is KGHSH, CDR2 LQKENI. The CDR3 has 16 amino acids. The CDR3 is CASSPRPGPLSYEQYF. The CDR3 coding sequence is TGTGCCAGCTCACCACGGCCTGGGCCGCTGTCCTACGAGCAGTACTTC.

This clone was picked up a small number of times. A read error may produce the germline difference seen at one junction end. The V call is TRBV29-1, the J call TRBJ1-3; 10 bases are a match to TRBD1. The CDR3 is made up of 13 amino acids. CDR1 and CDR2 (germline): SQVTM, ANQGSEA. The CDR3 sequence is CSGGQGHGNIIYF. The CDR3 bases are TGCAGCGGGGGACAGGGGCACGGAAACATCATATATTTT.

This clone has just a few counts. The chain employs TRBV18 and TRBJ2-7, with 7 bases that match TRBD2. Unmatched junction bases numbered 6, after V lost 0 bases and J lost 1 base. Germline CDR1 and CDR2: KGHSH and LQKENI. The CDR3 runs to 16 residues. CDR3 amino acids: CASSPPGDYLSYEQYF. The CDR3 bases are TGTGCCAGCTCACCACCGGGGGACTACCTATCCTACGAGCAGTACTTC.

In the case of this clone: Since the CDR3 does not end with the conserved phenylalanine or tryptophan, this likely comes from a read error. The chain employs TRBV5-1 and TRBJ1-3, with 10 bases identical to TRBD1. V lost 3 bases, J lost 3 bases, and 3 bases stayed unmatched. Germline lookup yields CDR1 SGHRS and CDR2 YFSETQ. CDR3 length: 15 residues. The CDR3 DNA follows: TGCGCCAGCAGCTGGACAGGGGGACTTGGAAACACCATATATGTT. This translates into CASSWTGGLGNTIYV.

In this sample, this clone turned up a few times. The CDR3 region has the DNA TGTGCCAGCAGCCGAACCGGCGGCTACGAGCAGTACTTC. This sequence encodes CASSRTGGYEQYF. V and J are TRBV16 and TRBJ2-7; the D is unclear. With 4 bases removed from V and 3 bases from J, the gap between germline ends came to 10 bases. Germline-derived CDR1 and CDR2 are KGHSY and FQNENV. CDR3 length: 13 residues.